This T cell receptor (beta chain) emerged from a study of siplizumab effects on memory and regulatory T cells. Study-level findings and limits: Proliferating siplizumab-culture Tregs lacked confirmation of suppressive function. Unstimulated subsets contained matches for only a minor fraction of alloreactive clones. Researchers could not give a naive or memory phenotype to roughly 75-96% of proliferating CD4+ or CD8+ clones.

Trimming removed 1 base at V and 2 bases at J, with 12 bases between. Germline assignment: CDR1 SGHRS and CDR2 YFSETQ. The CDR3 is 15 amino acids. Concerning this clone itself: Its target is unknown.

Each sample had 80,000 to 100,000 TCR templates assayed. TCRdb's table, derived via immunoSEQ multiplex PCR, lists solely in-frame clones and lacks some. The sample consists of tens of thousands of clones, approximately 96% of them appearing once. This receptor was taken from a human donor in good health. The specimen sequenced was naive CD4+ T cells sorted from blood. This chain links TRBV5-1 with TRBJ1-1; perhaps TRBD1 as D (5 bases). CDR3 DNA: TGCGCCAGCAGCTTGAATGGGGGGACCAACACTGAAGCTTTCTTT. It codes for CASSLNGGTNTEAFF.